This T cell receptor (beta chain) was found in a study of cytomegalovirus exposure and HLA in healthy donors. Per the germline V gene, CDR1 is MNHEY and CDR2 is SVGAGI. This CDR3 is built from 14 residues. V was pared by 5 bases and J by 5 bases, with 8 bases of the junction left unmatched. Its frequency marks this clone as medium-sized. Antigen: not known. Amplification used 60 Vbeta primers and 13 Jbeta primers. Sequencing used immunoSEQ multiplex PCR; TCRdb keeps in-frame clones, though not all of them. This repertoire comprises tens of thousands of clones; its ten largest clones make up 2.7%. Study outcomes and limitations: TCR beta sequences numbering 15,000 to 20,000 were associated with HLA alleles at 0.05 false discovery rate in a later analysis.

The chain recombines TRBV6-5 with TRBJ2-7; TRBD2 matches at 8 bases. Source material: PBMCs. The receptor was derived from a man aged 35-49 years in good health and CMV-seronegative. CDR3 protein: CASSDPDGRDEQYF. Here the CDR3 DNA reads TGTGCCAGCAGTGACCCCGACGGGAGGGACGAGCAGTACTTC.